The 4 T cell receptor beta chains reported below all come from one sample, sequenced in a study of control samples from healthy donors and cancer patients. Assay used: immunoSEQ multiplex PCR; TCRdb lists only in-frame clones, some missing. The repertoire has tens of thousands of clones, more than 70% of them found once; the top ten carry around 1.5%. Specimen: PBMCs. The receptors come from a man in his forties with colorectal cancer.

The chain links TRBV15 to TRBJ2-1; 7 positions match TRBD1. The CDR3 is 13 residues long. V dropped 2 bases and J dropped 14; count of bases not matched to a gene: 9. Germline CDR1 reads LNHNV; CDR2 reads YYDKDF (reference sequence). CDR3 nucleotides: TGTGCCACCAGCAGAACAGGGACAGAACTAAAGTTCTTC. Protein sequence: CATSRTGTELKFF.

The chain carries TRBV5-1 and TRBJ2-5; D is possibly TRBD1 (7 bases). The CDR3 is made up of 13 amino acids. Germline CDR1 reads SGHRS; CDR2 reads YFSETQ. Trimming cost V 4 bases and J 5 bases, with 12 bases left between them. The CDR3 spells CASSATGRETQYF. CDR3 sequence (DNA): TGCGCCAGCAGCGCGACAGGGAGGGAGACCCAGTACTTC.

CDR3 nucleotide sequence: TGTGCCAGCAGCTTAGAAGGTGTCGGGGAGCTGTTTTTT. Translating it yields CASSLEGVGELFF. The J gene is TRBJ2-2, the V gene TRBV7-9; D not resolved. CDR1 SEHNR and CDR2 FQNEAQ come from the germline V gene (reference sequence). The CDR3 contains 13 residues. The V and J ends lost 1 base and 7 bases respectively, with 7 bases between them.

This chain joins TRBV5-4 and TRBJ2-5; TRBD1 matches 10 bases. V lost 4 bases, J lost 5 bases, and 11 bases stayed unmatched. Germline-derived CDR1 and CDR2 are SGHNT and YYREEE (reference sequence). The CDR3 runs to 16 residues. CDR3 bases: TGTGCCAGCAGCCAACAAGACAGGGGGCGCGGTGAGACCCAGTACTTC. This encodes CASSQQDRGRGETQYF.